Each of the 4 T cell receptor beta chains below was sequenced from the same sample in a study of T cells in Graves' hyperthyroidism and ophthalmopathy (dated by TCRdb to between 2019 and 2020). Library construction relied on multiplex PCR. TCRdb shows the sequencer as Illumina HiSeq 2000. Amplification of TCR beta CDR3 regions was carried out from RNA transcripts. A first-round RT-PCR of the TCR CDR3 used the HTBI primer set with the Qiagen OneStep RT-PCR kit. TCRdb cleaned the public reads at Q25 with fastp, built clones with MiXCR and kept in-frame beta chains. Every CDR3 protein is listed once, alongside the most common genes and DNA of its rows. For this sample there are 300,000 to 400,000 distinct CDR3 sequences; around 14% appear just once. About 10% of the sample lies in the top ten. Input material: blood. The receptors were sampled from a woman aged 60-75 years with Graves' hyperthyroidism.

This clonotype appeared many times. CDR3 sequence (DNA): TGCAGTGCTTTCGGGGACATTGGAGAGACCCAGTACTTC. Its protein is CSAFGDIGETQYF. The chain combines TRBV20-1 with TRBJ2-5, with D perhaps matching TRBD1 (6 bases). CDR1 is DFQATT, CDR2 SNEGSKA, per germline (reference sequence). The CDR3 runs 13 residues. V shed 5 bases and J shed 4 bases, with 14 bases lying between them.

This clonotype was seen many times. V usage is TRBV28 and J usage is TRBJ2-3; no definite D call. V was pared by 6 bases and J by 3 bases, with 7 bases between. The CDR3 is 12 residues long. The germline V gene encodes CDR1 MDHEN and CDR2 SYDVKM. CDR3 loop: CASSQLTDTQYF. CDR3 in DNA: TGTGCCAGCAGCCAGCTGACAGATACGCAGTATTTT.

This clonotype was seen at least ten times. This chain connects TRBV7-3 to TRBJ2-7; TRBD1 agrees at 12 bases. Per the germline V gene, CDR1 is SGHTA and CDR2 is FQGTGA. V lost 2 bases to trimming and J lost 6 bases; unmatched junction nucleotides: 2. There are 14 residues in the CDR3. This chain's CDR3 is CASSLWGQGAEQYF. The DNA for the CDR3 is TGTGCCAGCAGCTTATGGGGACAGGGGGCCGAGCAGTACTTC.

The chain has TRBV7-2 and TRBJ1-4, with D hard to call. V was cut by 1 base and J by 8 bases, with 8 bases left in between. This CDR3 contains 13 residues. CDR1 SGHTA and CDR2 FQGNSA come from the germline V gene. CDR3 amino acids: CASSLGRQEKLFF. CDR3 bases: TGTGCCAGCAGCTTAGGGCGCCAGGAAAAACTGTTTTTT.